This TCR beta chain was sequenced during a study of shared clonotypes between healthy human individuals. CD8 cells regarded as naive lacked CD45RO, were positively chosen for CCR7, and omitted terminally differentiated effector memory CD45RA+ cells. The CDR3 runs to 18 residues. Germline assignment: CDR1 SNHLY and CDR2 FYNNEI. V lost 3 bases and J lost 1; bases outside the gene matches: 9. Assay used: immunoSEQ multiplex PCR; TCRdb lists only in-frame clones, some missing. The sample records 450,000 to 700,000 clones, around 95% being singletons. The V and J genes are TRBV2 and TRBJ2-4; 10 nucleotides line up with TRBD2. This sequence was found in a woman aged 25 to 39 in good health. Sequencing used naive CD8+ T cells sorted from blood. CDR3 nucleotide sequence: TGTGCCAGCAGTGAGGTCTCCCTAGCGGGAGAGGCCAAAAACATTCAGTACTTC. Amino acid sequence: CASSEVSLAGEAKNIQYF.